Described below is a single T cell receptor (beta chain) sequence and its context. The sample originates from a study of blood T cell repertoires in COVID-19. Study-level information: PBMCs, B-cell-depleted T cells, or T cells provided the cDNA or gDNA that made up the material.

Germline V gives CDR1 LNHDA, CDR2 SQIVND (reference sequence). V dropped 7 bases and J dropped 2; count of bases not matched to a gene: 5. This CDR3 contains 15 residues. Authors' methods: Amplification from reference gene primers served as the basis for estimated nucleated cell counts. The assay was immunoSEQ multiplex PCR, and TCRdb's table has in-frame clones only and misses some. D and trimming were read from the DNA, whereas the V and J calls and clone size are those reported in that table. The sample shows about 500,000 clones, around 90% of them seen only once. V and J are TRBV19 and TRBJ1-5; 10 positions match TRBD1. This clonotype originated in a woman in her 50s with COVID-19, enrolled during active disease. The material sequenced was peripheral blood. CDR3 amino acids: CASTQTGGGNQPQHF. CDR3 nucleotides: TGTGCCAGTACCCAGACAGGGGGCGGCAATCAGCCCCAGCATTTT.